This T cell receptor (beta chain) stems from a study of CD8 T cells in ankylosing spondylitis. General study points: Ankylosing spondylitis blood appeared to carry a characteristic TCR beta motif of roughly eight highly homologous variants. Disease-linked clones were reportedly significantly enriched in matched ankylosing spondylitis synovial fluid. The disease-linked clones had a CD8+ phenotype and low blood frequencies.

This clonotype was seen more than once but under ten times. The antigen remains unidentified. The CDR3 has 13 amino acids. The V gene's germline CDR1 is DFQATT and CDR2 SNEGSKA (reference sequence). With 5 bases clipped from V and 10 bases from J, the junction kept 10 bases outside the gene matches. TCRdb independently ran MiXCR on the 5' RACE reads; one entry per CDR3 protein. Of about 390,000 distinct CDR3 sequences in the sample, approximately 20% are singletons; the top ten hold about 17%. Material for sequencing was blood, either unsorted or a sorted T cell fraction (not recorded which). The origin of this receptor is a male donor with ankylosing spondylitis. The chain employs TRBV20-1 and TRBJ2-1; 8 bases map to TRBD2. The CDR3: CSALGTSGWEQFF. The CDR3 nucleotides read TGCAGTGCTTTGGGAACTAGCGGTTGGGAGCAGTTCTTC.